This T cell receptor beta chain was found in a study of control samples from healthy donors and cancer patients. CDR3 size: 13 residues. Trimming took 2 bases from V and 7 from J, leaving 6 bases between them. Germline V gene lookup returns CDR1 LGHDT and CDR2 YNNKEL (reference sequence). Clones were sequenced by immunoSEQ multiplex PCR, and TCRdb holds only the in-frame ones, with some missing. The sample lists under 200,000 clones, 96% occurring once. The rearrangement joins TRBV3-1 (or the pseudogene TRBV3-2) to TRBJ1-6; the D is unclear. The sample comprised blood. The receptor was isolated from a woman aged 25 to 45 in good health. CDR3 DNA: TGTGCCAGCAGCCAAACGGGAAATTCACCCCTCCACTTT. Encoded protein: CASSQTGNSPLHF.